The subject of this entry is one TCR beta chain. What it recognizes is unknown. TCRdb recomputed calls from the reads with MiXCR, one row per CDR3 protein. The sample holds about 320,000 distinct CDR3 sequences; 9.5% are singletons and the top ten take over 3.5%. The data were obtained in a study of T cell repertoires in cytomegalovirus infection. The overall study: Public TCR beta signatures marked donors with CMV infection and the matching HLA. Study conclusions and caveats: The study found HLA-C-restricted CMV-specific TCR beta clonotypes dominating the ex vivo response. Using cumulative public TCR beta family frequency, the authors identified those who carried CMV together with the relevant HLA.

The CDR3 runs to 17 residues. Germline loops: CDR1 MNHEY, CDR2 SMNVEV (reference sequence). V shed 2 bases and J 0 bases; nucleotides not matched to a gene: 6. The sequence was obtained from a human donor in good health (CMV status not recorded). Some clones in this sample may be carry-over from other donors' samples. The chain couples TRBV27 to TRBJ2-1, with 8 bases identical to TRBD2. The sequencing input was PBMCs. The CDR3, as DNA: TGTGCCAGCAGTTTAGTGCGGGAGGTCGACTCCTACAATGAGCAGTTCTTC. As protein: CASSLVREVDSYNEQFF.